Shown below are 14 T cell receptor beta chains from a single sample sequenced in a study of graft-versus-host responses after intestinal transplantation. Sequenced by immunoSEQ multiplex PCR; TCRdb stores in-frame clones only, minus some. The table lists some 90,000 clones, roughly four fifths of them singletons. No antigen has been assigned to these receptors. Here the sequenced sample was unstimulated CD4+ T cells sorted from spleen or lymph node cells, taken before intestinal transplant. These receptors were taken from a human donor who received an intestinal transplant.

The chain is built from TRBV15 and TRBJ2-7; D is unclear. The ends were cut back, 8 bases at V and 3 bases at J, with 14 bases in the middle. CDR1 and CDR2 (germline): LNHNV, YYDKDF (reference sequence). The CDR3 spans 13 residues. The CDR3 is CATLQAGYYEQYF. CDR3 bases: TGTGCCACCCTTCAGGCAGGCTACTACGAGCAGTACTTC.

This chain connects TRBV6-1 to TRBJ2-7; perhaps TRBD2 as D (6 bases). Trimming pared 2 bases from V and 0 bases from J, leaving 14 bases between. There are 16 residues in the CDR3. Per germline, CDR1 MNHNS and CDR2 SASEGT. In DNA, the CDR3 is TGTGCCAGCAGTGAATATGCGGGACGCAACTCCTACGAGCAGTACTTC. Protein: CASSEYAGRNSYEQYF.

In this sample, this clone turned up once. The gene calls are TRBV11-2 and TRBJ2-3; D is possibly TRBD2 (6 bases). This CDR3 contains 15 residues. With 7 bases removed from V and 0 bases from J, the gap between germline ends came to 14 bases. Germline V gene data show CDR1 as SGHAT and CDR2 as FQNNGV. In nucleotides, the CDR3 is TGTGCCAGCACCTCTTGGAGGGCTAGCACAGATACGCAGTATTTT. Residues: CASTSWRASTDTQYF.

This chain links TRBV4-1 with TRBJ2-1, with TRBD2 matching 8 bases. CDR3 length: 14 amino acids. The trim removed 2 bases at V and 6 bases at J, leaving 3 bases unmatched. Germline CDR1 is MGHRA and CDR2 is YSYEKL. The CDR3 DNA reads as TGCGCCAGCAGCCAATTAGCGGGGCTCAATGAGCAGTTCTTC. It translates to CASSQLAGLNEQFF.

This clone was picked up a small number of times. The J gene is TRBJ1-2, the V gene TRBV28, with 9 bases lining up with TRBD1. The CDR3 length is 16 residues. V shed 3 bases and J 7 bases; nucleotides not matched to a gene: 12. From germline, CDR1 is MDHEN and CDR2 SYDVKM. CDR3 residues: CASSFHNPGQGGGYTF. The CDR3, as DNA: TGTGCCAGCAGTTTCCACAATCCGGGACAGGGTGGTGGCTACACCTTC.

The V call is TRBV4-2, the J call TRBJ2-1; 7 bases line up with TRBD2. This CDR3 spans 14 amino acids. In germline, CDR1 is LGHNA, CDR2 YNFKEQ. With V trimmed by 6 bases and J by 3 bases, 5 bases remained unmatched. CDR3 nucleotides: TGTGCCAGCAGGCGGGAGAGATACTACAATGAGCAGTTCTTC. It encodes CASRRERYYNEQFF.

The chain joins TRBV30 to TRBJ2-2; 11 bases align to TRBD1. After removal of 5 bases from V and 8 bases from J, the junction contained 4 bases not matched to a gene. Germline CDR1 reads GTSNPN; CDR2 reads SVGIG (reference sequence). CDR3 length equals 13 residues. The CDR3 region is CAWWTGGMGELFF. DNA of the CDR3: TGTGCCTGGTGGACAGGGGGCATGGGGGAGCTGTTTTTT.

The V gene is TRBV28, the J gene TRBJ1-5, with D unclear. This CDR3 has 15 residues. Between the trimmed V and J ends, which lost 3 bases and 9 bases, there was a span of 18 bases. The germline gives CDR1 MDHEN, CDR2 SYDVKM. CDR3 in DNA: TGTGCCAGCAGTTTGGTGGTCTCTAGATGGGTGCCCCAGCATTTT. Its translation: CASSLVVSRWVPQHF.

The CDR3 reads CASSESSGGQFF. The CDR3 nucleotides read TGCGCCAGCAGCGAAAGTAGCGGGGGGCAGTTCTTC. This chain links TRBV5-1 with TRBJ2-1; 9 bases are a match to TRBD2. There are 12 residues in the CDR3. Germline CDR1 is SGHRS and CDR2 is YFSETQ. V trimming: 4 bases; J trimming: 12 bases; junction bases outside the gene matches: 5. Full variable domain (remainder filled in from reference TRBV5-1 and TRBJ2-1): KAGVTQTPRYLIKTRGQQVTLSCSPISGHRSVSWYQQTPGQGLQFLFEYFSETQRNKGNFPGRFSGRQFSNSRSEMNVSTLELGDSALYLCASSESSGGQFFGPGTRLTVL.

This chain connects TRBV7-2 to TRBJ1-2; 8 bases match TRBD1. J was trimmed by 4 bases and V by 5 bases; bases with no gene match: 9. The CDR3 runs 15 residues. CDR1 is SGHTA, CDR2 FQGNSA, per germline. The CDR3 DNA sequence: TGTGCCAGCAGCCCTAGGACAGGGAGCTCCTATGGCTACACCTTC. Protein product: CASSPRTGSSYGYTF. Filled out from reference TRBV7-2 and TRBJ1-2, the complete variable domain reads GAGVSQSPSNKVTEKGKDVELRCDPISGHTALYWYRQSLGQGLEFLIYFQGNSAPDKSGLPSDRFSAERTGGSVSTLTIQRTQQEDSAVYLCASSPRTGSSYGYTFGSGTRLTVV.

This clone has a single count. The chain is built from TRBV15 and TRBJ1-1; D is unclear. Germline values: CDR1 LNHNV, CDR2 YYDKDF (reference sequence). This CDR3 comprises 17 residues. V was shortened by 5 bases and J by 1 base, with 20 bases between the two germline ends. DNA of the CDR3: TGTGCCACCAGCCCCCGCCCGGCAGGCTATTCGAACACTGAAGCTTTCTTT. Protein: CATSPRPAGYSNTEAFF.

The rearrangement joins TRBV9 to TRBJ1-1; no reliable D call. The CDR3 extends over 11 amino acids. CDR1 is SGDLS, CDR2 YYNGEE, per germline. Trimming removed 2 bases from V and 8 bases from J, with 7 bases in between. This chain's CDR3 is CASSVRREAFF. The CDR3 DNA sequence: TGTGCCAGCAGCGTCCGGAGGGAAGCTTTCTTT.

This chain uses TRBV28 with TRBJ1-5; D unclear. V was clipped by 8 bases and J by 6 bases, with 20 bases between them. Germline V gene data show CDR1 as MDHEN and CDR2 as SYDVKM. The CDR3 length is 15 residues. DNA of the CDR3: TGTGCCAGCCTCCCTGGGTCAGGAGGACGTCAGCCCCAGCATTTT. The encoded protein is CASLPGSGGRQPQHF. Supplemented by reference TRBV28 and TRBJ1-5, the full variable domain reads DVKVTQSSRYLVKRTGEKVFLECVQDMDHENMFWYRQDPGLGLRLIYFSYDVKMKEKGDIPEGYSVSREKKERFSLILESASTNQTSMYLCASLPGSGGRQPQHFGDGTRLSIL.

The chain links TRBV18 to TRBJ2-2, with 8 positions matching TRBD2. The germline CDR1 and CDR2 sequences are KGHSH and LQKENI. The CDR3 consists of 15 residues. Losses at the gene ends were 8 bases for V and 8 bases for J; bases not matched to a gene: 13. The CDR3 nucleotides are TGTGCCAGCCCCAAGACGGCGGGGGGCCGTGGGGAGCTGTTTTTT. Translated: CASPKTAGGRGELFF.